The 4 T cell receptor beta chains in this list originate from one sample, sequenced in a study of T-cell memory formation after mild COVID-19 (dated by TCRdb to about 2021). The method was 5' RACE. Instrument used: Illumina NovaSeq 6000. TCRdb reanalyzed the raw reads on its own, using fastp at Q25 for trimming and MiXCR for clone calling, and kept in-frame beta chains. Rows matching on CDR3 protein sequence are summarized as one entry with the most common DNA and genes. Within this sample are 550,000 to 600,000 distinct CDR3 sequences, with about 20% of them counted one time only. The ten most abundant clones make up roughly 8.1% of the sample. Sequencing input: PBMCs or a T cell subset sorted from them (not recorded which). These receptors originate from an adult woman who had mild COVID-19 (a few samples of this study predate the infection). The sample titles of this study are shuffled in the database, so cell type and time point are left out; the donor was told from shared clones.

The gene calls are TRBV6-2 or TRBV6-3 and TRBJ1-5; D is undetermined. Germline values: CDR1 MNHEY, CDR2 SVGEGT. Trimming took 2 bases from V and 1 from J, leaving 12 bases between them. CDR3 length: 16 residues. The CDR3 DNA reads as TGTGCCAGCAGTTACACGGCACCCAGGAGCAATCAGCCCCAGCATTTT. It encodes CASSYTAPRSNQPQHF.

This clonotype has just a few counts. The rearrangement uses TRBV5-1 and TRBJ2-7, with D perhaps matching TRBD1 (8 bases). Between the trimmed V and J ends, which lost 4 bases and 0 bases, there was a span of 14 bases. This CDR3 comprises 15 residues. Germline CDR1 and CDR2: SGHRS and YFSETQ. CDR3 in DNA: TGCGCCAGCAGCCTCAACAGGGGGGGCTCCTACGAGCAGTACTTC. It codes for CASSLNRGGSYEQYF.

The J gene is TRBJ2-6, the V gene TRBV28; 8 nucleotides line up with TRBD2. V trimming: 7 bases; J trimming: 0 bases; junction bases outside the gene matches: 5. The CDR3 totals 16 residues. CDR1 is MDHEN and CDR2 is SYDVKM in the germline V gene. The CDR3 DNA reads TGTGCCAGCACCCCTAGCGGGCCCTCTGGGGCCAACGTCCTGACTTTC. It yields the protein CASTPSGPSGANVLTF.

The chain carries TRBV12-3 or TRBV12-4 and TRBJ1-4; D is undetermined. The CDR3 is made up of 15 amino acids. Trimming took off 4 bases at V and 0 bases at J, with 9 bases between the two ends. CDR3 region: CASSYWITTNEKLFF. Here the CDR3 DNA reads TGTGCCAGCAGTTATTGGATTACAACTAATGAAAAACTGTTTTTT.